This TCR beta chain was identified during a study of T cell changes during pregnancy in multiple sclerosis. This clone has just one count. Looked up from germline, CDR1 is SNHLY and CDR2 is FYNNEI. The CDR3 has 14 amino acids. Trimming left V 1 base short and J 12 bases short, with 16 bases between. Using immunoSEQ multiplex PCR, the repertoire was profiled, and TCRdb retains in-frame clones only, with some absent. This table has over 80,000 clones, just over 90% appearing once. Sequences were derived from peripheral blood, sampled in the second trimester of pregnancy. The chain has TRBV2 and TRBJ2-1; D might be TRBD2 (6 bases). The clonotype originates from a female donor in good health, enrolled as a control in a pregnancy study. Here the CDR3 DNA reads TGTGCCAGCAGTGAAGAGAGGGACTGGGAAGGGCAGTTCTTC. As protein: CASSEERDWEGQFF.